Below, 17 T cell receptor beta chains from the same sample are listed, as sequenced in a study of cytomegalovirus exposure and HLA in healthy donors. 60 Vbeta and 13 Jbeta primers were used in PCR. The data were produced by immunoSEQ multiplex PCR, yet TCRdb's version contains in-frame clones alone and is incomplete. This table has some 150,000 clones, approximately 82% appearing once. The sequenced material came from PBMCs. The receptors shown here come from a woman aged 40 to 50 in good health and CMV-seronegative.

V usage is TRBV28 and J usage is TRBJ1-1, with 7 bases identical to TRBD1. The CDR3 sequence is 14 residues long. The V segment lost 10 bases and the J segment 0 bases; nucleotides outside the gene matches: 8. The germline V gene has CDR1 MDHEN and CDR2 SYDVKM. The CDR3, as DNA: TGTGCCACCCACCATGGGACAGTGAACACTGAAGCTTTCTTT. Translation gives CATHHGTVNTEAFF.

The chain uses TRBV5-1 and TRBJ1-1; 10 bases match TRBD1. The CDR3 has 15 residues. Germline loops: CDR1 SGHRS, CDR2 YFSETQ. The V segment lost 4 bases and the J segment 5 bases; nucleotides outside the gene matches: 8. The CDR3 nucleotides are TGCGCCAGCAGCGCGGGACAGGGGTTCGGGACTGAAGCTTTCTTT. Translated: CASSAGQGFGTEAFF.

This clone was observed a few times. The rearrangement links TRBV18 to TRBJ2-7; no clear D gene. Trimming pared 2 bases from V and 4 bases from J, leaving 9 bases between. The germline gives CDR1 KGHSH, CDR2 LQKENI. The CDR3 runs 13 residues. This CDR3 is CASSPKNGYEQYF. The CDR3 DNA sequence: TGTGCCAGCTCACCAAAGAACGGTTACGAGCAGTACTTC. Together with reference TRBV18 and TRBJ2-7, the CDR3 gives the full variable domain: NAGVMQNPRHLVRRRGQEARLRCSPMKGHSHVYWYRQLPEEGLKFMVYLQKENIIDESGMPKERFSAEFPKEGPSILRIQQVVRGDSAAYFCASSPKNGYEQYFGPGTRLTVT.

This clone has only one observation. CDR3 loop: CASSLDQGEQFF. CDR3 DNA: TGTGCCAGCAGCTTAGATCAGGGGGAGCAGTTCTTC. The chain combines TRBV7-9 with TRBJ2-1, with D maybe TRBD1 (6 bases). Germline V gene lookup returns CDR1 SEHNR and CDR2 FQNEAQ (reference sequence). Between the trimmed V and J ends, which lost 1 base and 10 bases, there was a span of 8 bases. CDR3 length: 12 amino acids.

V gene TRBV11-2 combines with J gene TRBJ1-3, with 7 bases lining up with TRBD1. The germline V gene has CDR1 SGHAT and CDR2 FQNNGV. With 4 bases clipped from V and 0 bases from J, the junction kept 6 bases outside the gene matches. The CDR3 loop spans 16 amino acids. For the CDR3, the DNA is TGTGCCAGCAGCTCATACAGGGGAAGCTCTGGAAACACCATATATTTT. It codes for CASSSYRGSSGNTIYF. The full variable domain, in which reference TRBV11-2 and TRBJ1-3 provide the parts outside the CDR3, is EAGVAQSPRYKIIEKRQSVAFWCNPISGHATLYWYQQILGQGPKLLIQFQNNGVVDDSQLPKDRFSAERLKGVDSTLKIQPAKLEDSAVYLCASSSYRGSSGNTIYFGEGSWLTVV.

The chain has TRBV7-6 and TRBJ2-1; 9 bases align to TRBD1. Germline lookup yields CDR1 SGHVS and CDR2 FNYEAQ. This CDR3 spans 12 amino acids. After removal of 5 bases from V and 9 bases from J, the junction contained 2 bases not matched to a gene. The CDR3 region is CASSPTGGEQFF. The CDR3 DNA follows: TGTGCCAGCAGCCCGACAGGGGGTGAGCAGTTCTTC.

The chain employs TRBV7-9 and TRBJ2-5; a weak D match, TRBD1 (5 bases). This CDR3 has 14 amino acids. From germline, CDR1 is SEHNR and CDR2 FQNEAQ (reference sequence). Trimming pared 1 base from V and 4 bases from J, leaving 10 bases between. For the CDR3, the DNA is TGTGCCAGCAGCTTAGTAAGGGGTAGAGAGACCCAGTACTTC. Its protein product is CASSLVRGRETQYF.

The CDR3 reads CASAGDSSSYNEQFF. DNA of the CDR3: TGTGCCAGCGCCGGGGACTCCAGCTCCTACAATGAGCAGTTCTTC. The gene calls are TRBV27 and TRBJ2-1, with D maybe TRBD2 (6 bases). There are 15 residues in the CDR3. Deletions cut 8 bases from V and 0 bases from J, with 14 bases between. The V gene's germline CDR1 is MNHEY and CDR2 SMNVEV (reference sequence).

The chain is built from TRBV11-2 and TRBJ2-7; 7 bases are a match to TRBD2. This CDR3 comprises 14 residues. V dropped 3 bases and J dropped 7; count of bases not matched to a gene: 9. From germline, CDR1 is SGHAT and CDR2 FQNNGV. The CDR3 nucleotides read TGTGCCAGCAGCTTTACTCCGGGAGGAGGGGAGCAGTACTTC. The encoded protein is CASSFTPGGGEQYF.

V and J are TRBV28 and TRBJ1-3; maybe TRBD1 (5 bases). Germline loops: CDR1 MDHEN, CDR2 SYDVKM. This CDR3 has 17 residues. V was shortened by 7 bases and J by 0 bases, with 19 bases between the two germline ends. CDR3 loop: CASNPGGGTHSGNTIYF. Here the CDR3 DNA reads TGTGCCAGCAACCCCGGCGGGGGGACCCACTCTGGAAACACCATATATTTT.

The count of this clone is one. V and J are TRBV15 and TRBJ1-1; TRBD1 might be the D (6 bases). Trimming removed 5 bases at V and 4 bases at J, with 14 bases between. This CDR3 is 14 amino acids long. Germline CDR1 LNHNV, CDR2 YYDKDF (reference sequence). The chain's CDR3 is CATSVNQGFTEAFF. For the CDR3, the DNA is TGTGCCACCAGCGTCAATCAGGGGTTCACTGAAGCTTTCTTT. Full variable domain (missing parts from reference TRBV15 and TRBJ1-1): DAMVIQNPRYQVTQFGKPVTLSCSQTLNHNVMYWYQQKSSQAPKLLFHYYDKDFNNEADTPDNFQSRRPNTSFCFLDIRSPGLGDTAMYLCATSVNQGFTEAFFGQGTRLTVV.

The chain uses TRBV4-3 and TRBJ1-3; tentatively, D is TRBD1 (5 bases). The CDR3 contains 18 residues. Trimming cost V 1 base and J 2 bases, with 18 bases left between them. Germline loops: CDR1 LGHNA, CDR2 YSLEER. This CDR3 reads CASSQGIGLAQAGNTIYF. The CDR3 nucleotides are TGCGCCAGCAGCCAAGGTATTGGTCTCGCACAGGCTGGAAACACCATATATTTT.

This CDR3 reads CASSPRSGVASYNEQFF. The CDR3 nucleotides read TGTGCCAGCAGTCCAAGGTCGGGAGTCGCCTCCTACAATGAGCAGTTCTTC. The chain recombines TRBV4-2 with TRBJ2-1; D is perhaps TRBD2 (6 bases). Germline V gene lookup returns CDR1 LGHNA and CDR2 YNFKEQ. The CDR3 has 17 amino acids. V lost 6 bases, J lost 0 bases, and 18 bases lay in between.

This chain joins TRBV7-6 and TRBJ2-7; D uncertain. The CDR3 totals 13 residues. Trimming cost V 5 bases and J 5 bases, with 13 bases left between them. Germline CDR1 and CDR2: SGHVS and FNYEAQ. This CDR3 is CASSAMKRNEQYF. CDR3 sequence (DNA): TGTGCCAGCAGCGCAATGAAGAGGAACGAGCAGTACTTC.

V is TRBV19 and J is TRBJ2-1; 8 bases match TRBD2. Looked up from germline, CDR1 is LNHDA and CDR2 is SQIVND (reference sequence). V trimming: 2 bases; J trimming: 5 bases; junction bases outside the gene matches: 17. This CDR3 is built from 19 residues. This chain's CDR3 is CASSILPAAAGGLNNEQFF. In DNA form, the CDR3 reads TGTGCCAGTAGTATATTGCCAGCTGCGGCGGGGGGATTGAACAATGAGCAGTTCTTC.

V and J are TRBV7-3 and TRBJ1-1; D unclear. The CDR3 has 14 residues. CDR1 is SGHTA and CDR2 is FQGTGA in the germline V gene. Deletions cut 4 bases from V and 7 bases from J, with 16 bases between. Here the CDR3 reads CASSSNSGLSEAFF. The CDR3 DNA is TGTGCCAGCAGCTCTAACAGCGGACTCAGTGAAGCTTTCTTT. The whole variable domain, filled in from reference TRBV7-3 and TRBJ1-1, reads GAGVSQTPSNKVTEKGKYVELRCDPISGHTALYWYRQSLGQGPEFLIYFQGTGAADDSGLPNDRFFAVRPEGSVSTLKIQRTERGDSAVYLCASSSNSGLSEAFFGQGTRLTVV.

The chain employs TRBV6-5 and TRBJ2-1, with no clear D. Germline CDR1 is MNHEY and CDR2 is SVGAGI. The V gene lost 10 bases and the J gene lost 3 bases, with 13 bases spanning the gap. CDR3 length equals 13 residues. The CDR3: CATFDRVYNEQFF. CDR3 DNA sequence: TGTGCCACTTTCGATCGAGTCTACAATGAGCAGTTCTTC.